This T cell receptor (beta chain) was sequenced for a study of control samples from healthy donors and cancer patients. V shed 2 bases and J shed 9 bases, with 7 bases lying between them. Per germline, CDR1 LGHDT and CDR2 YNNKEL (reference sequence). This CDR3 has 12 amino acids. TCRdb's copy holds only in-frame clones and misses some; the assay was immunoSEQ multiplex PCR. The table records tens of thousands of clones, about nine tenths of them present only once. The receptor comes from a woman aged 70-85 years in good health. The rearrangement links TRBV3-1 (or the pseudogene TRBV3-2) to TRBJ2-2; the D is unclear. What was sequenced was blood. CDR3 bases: TGTGCCAGCAGCCAACTCGTGAGGGAGCTGTTTTTT. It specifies CASSQLVRELFF.